This T cell receptor (beta chain) emerged from a study of regulatory T cells in long-lasting Graves disease. This clonotype was found many times. The CDR3 sequence is 15 residues long. Germline V gene lookup returns CDR1 MNHEY and CDR2 SMNVEV (reference sequence). Between the trimmed V and J ends, which lost 6 bases and 6 bases, there was a span of 18 bases. Through Arm-PCR of CDR3 regions and iRepertoire HTBI primers, TCR beta libraries were built. TCRdb used MiXCR to reprocess the multiplex PCR reads, holding one entry per CDR3 protein. Counted here are about 440,000 distinct CDR3 sequences, more than 13% occurring once; the ten biggest clones make up around 15%. Time point denoted: newly diagnosed GD, antithyroid drugs for less than 3 months. From PBMCs, RNA was extracted and then used to make the TCR library. These data were also reused for a study on T cells in Graves' hyperthyroidism and ophthalmopathy.

This sequence was found in a woman aged 25 to 45 with Graves disease. This specimen was peripheral blood mononuclear cells (PBMCs), taken at new diagnosis, from a patient treated with antithyroid drugs. The gene calls are TRBV27 and TRBJ2-1; D is perhaps TRBD2 (6 bases). The CDR3 protein is CASRPGDLSGNEQFF. The CDR3 DNA follows: TGTGCCAGCAGACCGGGAGATCTGTCGGGCAATGAGCAGTTCTTC.